This entry describes one T cell receptor beta chain. Sequenced by immunoSEQ multiplex PCR; TCRdb stores in-frame clones only, minus some. This table has about 290,000 clones, around 90% appearing once. This specimen comes from a study of blood T cell repertoires in COVID-19. Across the study: There were acute and convalescent COVID-19 samples, and they came from the United States, Italy and Spain. Sources were T cells, B-cell-depleted T cells, or PBMCs; the material itself was cDNA or gDNA.

Across about two dozen US areas, participants ranged in age from about 18 to 90 years. CDR3 length: 14 amino acids. Germline V gene data show CDR1 as MNHEY and CDR2 as SMNVEV (reference sequence). With 5 bases clipped from V and 2 bases from J, the junction kept 5 bases outside the gene matches. The sample consisted of PBMCs or T cells enriched from blood (not recorded which). This clonotype was sampled from a woman between 40 and 50 years old who had recovered from COVID-19. The chain couples TRBV27 to TRBJ1-1; 7 nucleotides match TRBD1. Here the CDR3 DNA reads TGTGCCAGCAGTCCGGACAGGTTCAACACTGAAGCTTTCTTT. Translating it yields CASSPDRFNTEAFF.